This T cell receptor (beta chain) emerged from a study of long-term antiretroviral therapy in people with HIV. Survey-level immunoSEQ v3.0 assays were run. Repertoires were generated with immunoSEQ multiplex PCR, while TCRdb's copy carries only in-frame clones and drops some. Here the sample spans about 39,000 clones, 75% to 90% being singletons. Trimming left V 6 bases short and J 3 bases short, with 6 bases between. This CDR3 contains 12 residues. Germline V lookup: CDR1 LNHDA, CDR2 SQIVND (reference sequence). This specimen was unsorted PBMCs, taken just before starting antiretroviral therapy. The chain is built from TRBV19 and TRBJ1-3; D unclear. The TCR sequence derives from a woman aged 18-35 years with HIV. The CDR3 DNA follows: TGTGCCAGTAGCGGGGATGGAAACACCATATATTTT. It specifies CASSGDGNTIYF.